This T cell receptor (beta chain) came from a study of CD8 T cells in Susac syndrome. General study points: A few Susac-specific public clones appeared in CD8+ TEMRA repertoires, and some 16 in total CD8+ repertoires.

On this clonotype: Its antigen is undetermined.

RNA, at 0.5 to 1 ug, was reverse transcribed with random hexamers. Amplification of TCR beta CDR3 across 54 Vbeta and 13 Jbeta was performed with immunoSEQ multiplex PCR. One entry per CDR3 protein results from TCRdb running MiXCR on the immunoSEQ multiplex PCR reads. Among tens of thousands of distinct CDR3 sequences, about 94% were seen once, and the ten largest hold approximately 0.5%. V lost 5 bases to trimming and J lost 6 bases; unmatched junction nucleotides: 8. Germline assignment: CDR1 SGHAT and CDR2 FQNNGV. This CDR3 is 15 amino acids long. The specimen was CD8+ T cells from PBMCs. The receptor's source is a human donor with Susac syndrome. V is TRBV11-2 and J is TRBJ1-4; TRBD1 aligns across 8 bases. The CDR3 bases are TGTGCCAGCAGCCCTAAATACAGGGGGGATGAAAAACTGTTTTTT. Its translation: CASSPKYRGDEKLFF.